These 14 T cell receptor beta chains were sequenced from one sample in a study of T cell responses to AZD1222 COVID-19 vaccine. Here immunoSEQ multiplex PCR was the method, and the copy in TCRdb shows in-frame clones only, minus some. In the table there are about 150,000 clones, around nine tenths of which are singletons. The sample consisted of peripheral blood, taken 28 days after the second AZD1222 dose. The receptors originated from an adult who received the AZD1222 COVID-19 vaccine.

The rearrangement uses TRBV19 and TRBJ1-2; 7 nucleotides match TRBD1. The CDR3 is 13 amino acids. With 6 bases clipped from V and 8 bases from J, the junction kept 9 bases outside the gene matches. From germline, CDR1 is LNHDA and CDR2 SQIVND (reference sequence). CDR3: CASSQTGDGGYTF. CDR3 bases: TGTGCCAGTAGCCAAACAGGGGACGGCGGCTACACCTTC.

This clone was observed a few times. The rearrangement links TRBV20-1 to TRBJ2-3, with D possibly matching TRBD1 (5 bases). In germline, CDR1 is DFQATT, CDR2 SNEGSKA (reference sequence). V lost 3 bases to trimming and J lost 6 bases, with 16 bases between them. The CDR3 has 14 residues. CDR3 DNA sequence: TGCAGTGCTAGTATAGGGGTCCGCGTGGATACGCAGTATTTT. Protein product: CSASIGVRVDTQYF.

This clone was found a few times. The J gene is TRBJ1-5, the V gene TRBV2; a weak D match, TRBD1 (5 bases). V lost 6 bases and J 3 bases, leaving 12 bases between the germline ends. The CDR3 loop spans 14 amino acids. Germline V gene sequence: CDR1 SNHLY, CDR2 FYNNEI. The DNA of the CDR3 is TGTGCCAGCAGGGCCGGGACCAACAATCAGCCCCAGCATTTT. The encoded protein is CASRAGTNNQPQHF. Based on the CDR3 plus reference TRBV2 and TRBJ1-5, the full variable domain is EPEVTQTPSHQVTQMGQEVILRCVPISNHLYFYWYRQILGQKVEFLVSFYNNEISEKSEIFDDQFSVERPDGSNFTLKIRSTKLEDSAMYFCASRAGTNNQPQHFGDGTRLSIL.

The chain has TRBV14 and TRBJ1-2; 7 bases match TRBD1. V lost 1 base and J lost 4; bases outside the gene matches: 6. This CDR3 spans 15 amino acids. Germline V CDR1 and CDR2: SGHDN, FVKESK. In nucleotides, the CDR3 is TGTGCCAGCAGCCAAGCTCCCCAGGGGGGCTATGGCTACACCTTC. This gives the protein CASSQAPQGGYGYTF.

A word on this clone: Different DNA sequences within this sample yield the same CDR3. The chain combines TRBV20-1 with TRBJ1-1; D not resolved. The CDR3 length is 11 residues. Germline assignment: CDR1 DFQATT and CDR2 SNEGSKA (reference sequence). The V end lost 3 bases, the J end lost 7 bases, and 9 bases lay between the germline ends. The CDR3 loop reads CSASSGHEAFF. In DNA form, the CDR3 reads TGCAGTGCTAGCTCGGGTCATGAAGCTTTCTTT.

This chain joins TRBV5-4 and TRBJ1-1; the D gene is possibly TRBD1 (6 bases). The V end lost 0 bases, the J end lost 3 bases, and 9 bases lay between the germline ends. CDR1 SGHNT and CDR2 YYREEE come from the germline V gene (reference sequence). The CDR3 has 14 residues. CDR3 loop: CASSLVGGDTEAFF. The CDR3 DNA reads as TGTGCCAGCAGCTTGGTAGGGGGAGACACTGAAGCTTTCTTT. Together with reference TRBV5-4 and TRBJ1-1, the CDR3 gives the full variable domain: ETGVTQSPTHLIKTRGQQVTLRCSSQSGHNTVSWYQQALGQGPQFIFQYYREEENGRGNFPPRFSGLQFPNYSSELNVNALELDDSALYLCASSLVGGDTEAFFGQGTRLTVV.

V and J are TRBV6-2 or TRBV6-3 and TRBJ2-7, with D hard to call. Germline V gene data show CDR1 as MNHEY and CDR2 as SVGEGT. The CDR3 has 14 residues. The V and J ends lost 2 bases and 2 bases respectively, with 10 bases between them. Here the CDR3 DNA reads TGTGCCAGCAGTTACGTGGGGTCCACCTACGAGCAGTACTTC. It codes for CASSYVGSTYEQYF.

V and J are TRBV3-1 (or the pseudogene TRBV3-2) and TRBJ1-3; unclear D gene. The CDR3 extends over 12 amino acids. The ends were cut back, 9 bases at V and 4 bases at J, with 10 bases in the middle. Looked up from germline, CDR1 is LGHDT and CDR2 is YNNKEL (reference sequence). DNA for the CDR3: TGTGCCAGTACGGGTGGAGGAAACACCATATATTTT. Protein product: CASTGGGNTIYF.

This sequence joins TRBV3-1 (or the pseudogene TRBV3-2) and TRBJ2-7; D unresolved. Germline CDR1 and CDR2: LGHDT and YNNKEL (reference sequence). The CDR3 runs to 13 residues. The V and J ends lost 1 base and 6 bases respectively, with 10 bases between them. CDR3 protein: CASSQVPKGEQYF. In DNA, the CDR3 is TGTGCCAGCAGCCAAGTTCCAAAGGGCGAGCAGTACTTC.

The V gene is TRBV27, the J gene TRBJ1-5, with D unresolved. CDR3 size: 13 residues. The germline V and J ends were trimmed by 3 bases and 7 bases, with 10 bases remaining between them. In germline, CDR1 is MNHEY, CDR2 SMNVEV (reference sequence). CDR3 region: CASSFSVGQPQHF. The CDR3 DNA reads TGTGCCAGCAGTTTTTCGGTTGGACAGCCCCAGCATTTT.

The chain is built from TRBV6-2 or TRBV6-3 and TRBJ2-3; D gene uncertain. The V end was cut by 5 bases, the J end by 0 bases, with 9 bases between. The CDR3 extends over 14 amino acids. Germline V gene data show CDR1 as MNHEY and CDR2 as SVGEGT. This CDR3 reads CASSPDSSTDTQYF. The CDR3 nucleotides read TGTGCCAGCAGTCCGGATTCTAGCACAGATACGCAGTATTTT.

The J gene is TRBJ1-2, the V gene TRBV5-8; no definite D call. Trimming shortened V by 8 bases and J by 4 bases, and 9 bases separated the two germline ends. Germline CDR1 SGHTS, CDR2 YDEGEE. This CDR3 has 11 residues. The CDR3 reads CASGGAYGYTF. CDR3 nucleotides: TGTGCCAGTGGTGGCGCCTATGGCTACACCTTC. The full variable domain, completed using reference TRBV5-8 and TRBJ1-2, is EAGVTQSPTHLIKTRGQQATLRCSPISGHTSVYWYQQALGLGLQFLLWYDEGEERNRGNFPPRFSGRQFPNYSSELNVNALELEDSALYLCASGGAYGYTFGSGTRLTVV.

The J gene is TRBJ1-3, the V gene TRBV2; D is perhaps TRBD1 (6 bases). Deletions cut 11 bases from V and 0 bases from J, with 11 bases between. Germline V gene sequence: CDR1 SNHLY, CDR2 FYNNEI. CDR3 length: 13 amino acids. The CDR3 bases are TGTGCCGGAAGGGGGTTCTCTGGAAACACCATATATTTT. It translates to CAGRGFSGNTIYF.

V is TRBV9 and J is TRBJ1-1; D might be TRBD1 (5 bases). Germline V lookup: CDR1 SGDLS, CDR2 YYNGEE. The CDR3 loop spans 14 amino acids. V was clipped by 3 bases and J by 4 bases, with 13 bases between them. In DNA, the CDR3 is TGTGCCAGCAGCGCCCGGGGCAGCCCCACTGAAGCTTTCTTT. The encoded protein is CASSARGSPTEAFF.